One sample yielded the 23 T cell receptor beta chains listed below, sequenced in a study of T cells expressing NK-cell markers. From the 5' RACE reads, TCRdb lists one entry per CDR3 protein and no DNA. Its listing shows about 380,000 distinct CDR3 sequences. Sequenced: blood T cells: a sorted CD56 or NKG2C T cell subset, CD4+ or CD8+ T cells, or bulk PBMC T cells (not recorded which). The receptors stem from a man aged 18-75 years in good health.

The CDR3 here is CASSLVDRVSEQYF. The V gene is TRBV28, the J gene TRBJ2-7; TCRdb calls TRBD1, which cannot be checked without DNA. This CDR3 contains 14 residues. CDR1 and CDR2 from the germline V gene are MDHEN and SYDVKM.

The chain has TRBV9 and TRBJ1-2; lacking DNA, the TRBD1 call made by TCRdb goes unchecked. This CDR3 has 16 residues. Germline V lookup: CDR1 SGDLS, CDR2 YYNGEE. This chain's CDR3 is CASSPHGQGGSYGYTF.

The chain joins TRBV12-3 or TRBV12-4 to TRBJ1-2; TCRdb picks TRBD1, but there is no DNA to check that call. This CDR3 is 14 amino acids long. The CDR3 sequence: CASTHRGSVGGYTF.

CDR3 residues: CASSLFDGGATEAFF. J is TRBJ1-1 and V is TRBV12-3 or TRBV12-4; TCRdb's D gene call, TRBD1, goes unchecked for lack of DNA. This CDR3 has 15 amino acids.

CDR3 sequence: CSVEVFRGYGYTF. The chain couples TRBV29-1 to TRBJ1-2; TCRdb's D call of TRBD1 is untestable without DNA. Germline V gene lookup returns CDR1 SQVTM and CDR2 ANQGSEA. The CDR3 sequence is 13 residues long. The full variable domain, with the rest looked up from reference TRBV29-1 and TRBJ1-2, is SAVISQKPSRDICQRGTSLTIQCQVDSQVTMMFWYRQQPGQSLTLIATANQGSEATYESGFVIDKFPISRPNLTFSTLTVSNMSPEDSSIYLCSVEVFRGYGYTFGSGTRLTVV.

The chain links TRBV20-1 to TRBJ2-6; no DNA is available, so the TRBD1 call from TCRdb remains unchecked. The CDR3 is 16 residues long. Germline V gives CDR1 DFQATT, CDR2 SNEGSKA (reference sequence). The CDR3 region is CSAGDRGRSGANVLTF.

This chain links TRBV14 with TRBJ1-1; TCRdb lists TRBD1, though no DNA is available to test this call. The germline CDR1 and CDR2 sequences are SGHDN and FVKESK. CDR3 length equals 17 residues. The CDR3 sequence: CASSQRQGASPLTEAFF.

The chain employs TRBV3-1 and TRBJ2-5. The germline V gene has CDR1 LGHDT and CDR2 YNNKEL (reference sequence). This CDR3 is built from 13 residues. CDR3: CASSRGVGETQYF.

The chain couples TRBV7-9 to TRBJ2-7; TCRdb's D call, TRBD2, is unchecked because there is no DNA. CDR3 length: 13 residues. CDR1 is SEHNR, CDR2 FQNEAQ, per germline (reference sequence). The CDR3 protein is CASSLRGRDYPNF.

The V and J genes are TRBV5-1 and TRBJ1-1; TCRdb's D call, TRBD1, is unchecked because there is no DNA. The CDR3 spans 15 residues. From germline, CDR1 is SGHRS and CDR2 YFSETQ. The CDR3 reads CASSITGGRDTEAFF.

V and J are TRBV5-1 and TRBJ2-2; TCRdb's D call of TRBD2 is untestable without DNA. The CDR3 spans 18 residues. Germline V gene data show CDR1 as SGHRS and CDR2 as YFSETQ. The CDR3 protein is CASSSYGRDFRNTGELFF.

The chain employs TRBV11-1 and TRBJ2-7. The CDR3 contains 18 residues. Germline values: CDR1 SGHAT, CDR2 FQDESV (reference sequence). The CDR3: CASSLAGVGFGIGYEQYF.

This chain links TRBV20-1 with TRBJ2-7; no DNA is available, so the TRBD1 call from TCRdb remains unchecked. Germline CDR1 reads DFQATT; CDR2 reads SNEGSKA (reference sequence). The CDR3 loop spans 15 amino acids. CDR3 sequence: CSARESGDRAYEQYF.

This chain connects TRBV12-3 or TRBV12-4 to TRBJ2-7; TCRdb returns TRBD1, unconfirmable since there is no DNA. This CDR3 region has 12 residues. CDR3: CASTWTIYEQYF.

This chain links TRBV5-6 with TRBJ2-1. The germline CDR1 and CDR2 sequences are SGHDT and YYEEEE. This CDR3 has 11 residues. The CDR3 loop reads CASRRHTEQFF.

This rearrangement joins TRBV27 to TRBJ1-1; there is no DNA to check the TCRdb D call of TRBD1. CDR3 length: 16 amino acids. CDR1 and CDR2 from the germline V gene are MNHEY and SMNVEV (reference sequence). The chain's CDR3 is CASRLGWDRGYTEAFF.

The rearrangement joins TRBV20-1 to TRBJ2-7; TCRdb calls TRBD1, which cannot be checked without DNA. Germline values: CDR1 DFQATT, CDR2 SNEGSKA (reference sequence). The CDR3 length is 13 residues. The CDR3 region is CSALDTLDGEQYF.

J is TRBJ1-2 and V is TRBV28; TCRdb proposes TRBD1, but this gene call is untestable without DNA. Germline V gene data show CDR1 as MDHEN and CDR2 as SYDVKM. CDR3 length: 13 residues. This CDR3 is CASRTGVPYGYTF.

The rearrangement links TRBV20-1 to TRBJ2-3. Looked up from germline, CDR1 is DFQATT and CDR2 is SNEGSKA (reference sequence). The CDR3 runs 13 residues. Here the CDR3 reads CSARAGTTDTQYF.

V gene TRBV20-1 combines with J gene TRBJ1-1; TCRdb lists TRBD1, though no DNA is available to test this call. Germline V lookup: CDR1 DFQATT, CDR2 SNEGSKA (reference sequence). This CDR3 has 15 residues. The CDR3 here is CSARDLTGGWTEAFF.

The rearrangement links TRBV3-1 to TRBJ2-1; lacking DNA, the TRBD2 call made by TCRdb goes unchecked. CDR3 length: 18 residues. The germline gives CDR1 LGHDT, CDR2 YNNKEL (reference sequence). The CDR3 region is CASSQDGPGLAGLLEQFF.

This chain joins TRBV2 and TRBJ2-2; TCRdb proposes TRBD1, but this gene call is untestable without DNA. The CDR3 is 13 amino acids. Looked up from germline, CDR1 is SNHLY and CDR2 is FYNNEI. This CDR3 reads CASRSGWTGELFF. The full variable domain, rest sourced from reference TRBV2 and TRBJ2-2, is EPEVTQTPSHQVTQMGQEVILRCVPISNHLYFYWYRQILGQKVEFLVSFYNNEISEKSEIFDDQFSVERPDGSNFTLKIRSTKLEDSAMYFCASRSGWTGELFFGEGSRLTVL.

The rearrangement uses TRBV25-1 and TRBJ2-2; TCRdb selects TRBD1, and the lack of DNA leaves this call unchecked. CDR1 is MGHDK and CDR2 is SYGVNS in the germline V gene. The CDR3 runs to 16 residues. CDR3 sequence reads: CASGQGRGRNTGELFF.